Listed here are 24 T cell receptor beta chains from one sample, sequenced in a study of blood T cell repertoires in COVID-19. Measured with immunoSEQ multiplex PCR; TCRdb has only the in-frame clones, and not every one. Of about 54,000 clones detected, about nine tenths appear once; the ten largest clones hold 7.5% to 10%. The sample comprised peripheral blood. These receptors originate from a middle-aged woman with active COVID-19.

Here the CDR3 reads CASGLTTSAGYNEQFF. CDR3 sequence (DNA): TGTGCTAGTGGTTTGACGACTAGTGCAGGGTACAATGAGCAGTTCTTC. V is TRBV12-5 and J is TRBJ2-1; TRBD2 is a possible D gene (6 bases). Germline CDR1 is LGHNT and CDR2 is FRNRAP. Trimming took 2 bases from V and 4 from J, leaving 15 bases between them. This CDR3 contains 16 residues.

Written as DNA, the CDR3 is TGTGCCAGCAGTTACTCTGGGGGGGAGGGAAACATTCAGTACTTC. As protein: CASSYSGGEGNIQYF. The chain has TRBV6-6 and TRBJ2-4; 7 bases map to TRBD2. V lost 0 bases to trimming and J lost 6 bases; unmatched junction nucleotides: 5. This CDR3 has 15 amino acids. Germline V gives CDR1 MNHNY, CDR2 SVGAGI (reference sequence).

V gene TRBV9 combines with J gene TRBJ1-1; D unclear. This CDR3 spans 13 amino acids. Germline CDR1 reads SGDLS; CDR2 reads YYNGEE. Trimming removed 0 bases at V and 4 bases at J, with 7 bases between. This CDR3 is CASSVVRATEAFF. The CDR3 DNA sequence: TGTGCCAGCAGCGTAGTGCGGGCCACTGAAGCTTTCTTT.

The chain carries TRBV13 and TRBJ2-7; D is undetermined. Germline loops: CDR1 PRHDT, CDR2 FYEKMQ (reference sequence). Trimming shortened V by 1 base and J by 3 bases, and 22 bases separated the two germline ends. The CDR3 consists of 18 residues. Here the CDR3 reads CASSLAPLGRQRYYEQYF. In DNA form, the CDR3 reads TGTGCCAGCAGCTTAGCCCCCTTGGGTCGACAACGGTACTACGAGCAGTACTTC.

This chain connects TRBV3-1 (or the pseudogene TRBV3-2) to TRBJ2-7; D is unresolved. Trimming took 4 bases from V and 1 from J, leaving 8 bases between them. The CDR3 runs to 13 residues. In germline, CDR1 is LGHDT, CDR2 YNNKEL (reference sequence). The CDR3 here is CASSPTLSYEQYF. In DNA, the CDR3 is TGTGCCAGCAGCCCTACGCTTTCCTACGAGCAGTACTTC.

The rearrangement uses TRBV5-4 and TRBJ1-5; D gene ambiguous. The CDR3 runs to 12 residues. V lost 2 bases to trimming and J lost 6 bases, with 6 bases between them. Looked up from germline, CDR1 is SGHNT and CDR2 is YYREEE (reference sequence). CDR3 protein: CASSFLFQPQHF. The CDR3 nucleotides are TGTGCCAGCAGCTTTCTTTTTCAGCCCCAGCATTTT.

The chain employs TRBV4-1 and TRBJ2-5; D perhaps matches TRBD1 (5 bases). The CDR3 is 15 amino acids. The V gene lost 2 bases and the J gene lost 3 bases, with 13 bases spanning the gap. Germline V gene lookup returns CDR1 MGHRA and CDR2 YSYEKL. The chain's CDR3 is CASSQPDRAEETQYF. The CDR3 DNA sequence: TGCGCCAGCAGCCAACCCGACAGAGCTGAAGAGACCCAGTACTTC.

The gene calls are TRBV18 and TRBJ2-7; a possible D gene is TRBD1 (6 bases). Trimming shortened V by 5 bases and J by 4 bases, and 18 bases separated the two germline ends. Germline V gene data show CDR1 as KGHSH and CDR2 as LQKENI. The CDR3 spans 15 residues. CDR3 sequence reads: CASSGLQGTSYEQYF. CDR3 in DNA: TGTGCCAGCTCAGGGCTACAGGGTACAAGTTACGAGCAGTACTTC.

The chain carries TRBV7-8 and TRBJ2-7; 8 bases align to TRBD2. This CDR3 contains 14 residues. CDR1 and CDR2 (germline): SGHVS, FQNEAQ. J was trimmed by 5 bases and V by 8 bases; bases with no gene match: 11. The CDR3 region has the DNA TGTGCCAGCCGCAGACCGGGGGGGCCCGACGAGCAGTACTTC. It translates to CASRRPGGPDEQYF. The variable domain in full, completed from reference TRBV7-8 and TRBJ2-7, reads GAGVSQSPRYKVAKRGQDVALRCDPISGHVSLFWYQQALGQGPEFLTYFQNEAQLDKSGLPSDRFFAERPEGSVSTLKIQRTQQEDSAVYLCASRRPGGPDEQYFGPGTRLTVT.

The chain combines TRBV5-1 with TRBJ2-2; D is uncertain. Germline lookup yields CDR1 SGHRS and CDR2 YFSETQ. This CDR3 has 17 amino acids. The V end was cut by 0 bases, the J end by 6 bases, with 18 bases between. The CDR3 DNA follows: TGCGCCAGCAGCTTGGCGACGTCTAGTAGTCCCGCCGGGGAGCTGTTTTTT. This codes for CASSLATSSSPAGELFF. Full variable domain (missing parts from reference TRBV5-1 and TRBJ2-2): KAGVTQTPRYLIKTRGQQVTLSCSPISGHRSVSWYQQTPGQGLQFLFEYFSETQRNKGNFPGRFSGRQFSNSRSEMNVSTLELGDSALYLCASSLATSSSPAGELFFGEGSRLTVL.

The chain joins TRBV7-9 to TRBJ2-6, with D perhaps matching TRBD2 (5 bases). In germline, CDR1 is SEHNR, CDR2 FQNEAQ (reference sequence). The CDR3 is 18 residues long. Trimming pared 1 base from V and 0 bases from J, leaving 13 bases between. DNA of the CDR3: TGTGCCAGCAGCTTAGTTACCGGACTGTTCTCTGGGGCCAACGTCCTGACTTTC. It specifies CASSLVTGLFSGANVLTF.

DNA for the CDR3: TGTGCTAGTGGTTTGCTTCAAGCCGGGACAGGGGATTACAATGAGCAGTTCTTC. The encoded protein is CASGLLQAGTGDYNEQFF. The chain is built from TRBV12-5 and TRBJ2-1, with 10 positions matching TRBD1. Germline lookup yields CDR1 LGHNT and CDR2 FRNRAP. V lost 2 bases to trimming and J lost 4 bases; unmatched junction nucleotides: 11. The CDR3 is made up of 18 amino acids.

The chain recombines TRBV6-5 with TRBJ2-1, with 9 bases matching TRBD2. V was clipped by 6 bases and J by 5 bases; unmatched bases: 8. The CDR3 has 15 residues. Germline assignment: CDR1 MNHEY and CDR2 SVGAGI. In DNA, the CDR3 is TGTGCCAGCAGGATTAGCGGGGGAGGCGACAATGAGCAGTTCTTC. It translates to CASRISGGGDNEQFF.

On this clone: One end of the junction does not line up with germline, which may come from a read error. This chain joins TRBV30 and TRBJ1-2; 10 nucleotides match TRBD1. This CDR3 is 13 amino acids long. Germline V gene lookup returns CDR1 GTSNPN and CDR2 SVGIG (reference sequence). This chain's CDR3 is CAWSQGTGVFVPF. CDR3 sequence (DNA): TGTGCCTGGAGCCAAGGGACAGGGGTTTTTGTCCCGTTC.

The V and J genes are TRBV6-5 and TRBJ1-2; D might be TRBD1 (5 bases). Germline V gene sequence: CDR1 MNHEY, CDR2 SVGAGI. With 0 bases removed from V and 0 bases from J, the gap between germline ends came to 8 bases. This CDR3 has 15 residues. Written as DNA, the CDR3 is TGTGCCAGCAGTTACTCGCGGGGGGCTAACTATGGCTACACCTTC. Its translation is CASSYSRGANYGYTF.

CDR3 coding DNA: TGCAGTGCTGGTGCGACTAGCGGGGGGGCCTTAGGGACAGATACGCAGTATTTT. Its translation is CSAGATSGGALGTDTQYF. The chain links TRBV20-1 to TRBJ2-3; 14 positions agree with TRBD2. The CDR3 length is 18 residues. The germline CDR1 and CDR2 sequences are DFQATT and SNEGSKA (reference sequence). V was clipped by 5 bases and J by 3 bases; unmatched bases: 13.

J is TRBJ2-2 and V is TRBV18; TRBD2 might be the D (5 bases). V was clipped by 0 bases and J by 11 bases, with 13 bases between them. The CDR3 has 14 amino acids. Germline-derived CDR1 and CDR2 are KGHSH and LQKENI. CDR3 sequence: CASSPPPRGVELFF. DNA of the CDR3: TGTGCCAGCTCACCACCGCCTCGGGGAGTCGAGCTGTTTTTT.

The V call is TRBV11-2, the J call TRBJ1-2, with D hard to call. The V end was cut by 2 bases, the J end by 6 bases, with 7 bases between. Per the germline V gene, CDR1 is SGHAT and CDR2 is FQNNGV. The CDR3 spans 12 residues. The CDR3 DNA reads TGTGCCAGCAGCTTAAGTTCAGATGGCTACACCTTC. Protein product: CASSLSSDGYTF.

The chain recombines TRBV21-1 with TRBJ1-1. TRBV21-1 is described as a pseudogene. The CDR3 contains 13 residues. CDR3 sequence: CASSRGRDTEAFF. The CDR3 DNA reads TGTGCCAGCAGCAGAGGGCGCGACACTGAAGCTTTCTTT.

V is TRBV3-1 (or the pseudogene TRBV3-2) and J is TRBJ1-2, with 8 bases matching TRBD1. V was pared by 2 bases and J by 5 bases, with 7 bases of the junction left unmatched. CDR1 is LGHDT, CDR2 YNNKEL, per germline (reference sequence). This CDR3 comprises 15 residues. The DNA for the CDR3 is TGTGCCAGCAGCCAAAGAGGACAGGGCAGTTATGGCTACACCTTC. Protein: CASSQRGQGSYGYTF.

Here the CDR3 DNA reads TGTGCCACCAGTGACGAACCCTCTGACAGGGGAGGCTACACCTTC. This codes for CATSDEPSDRGGYTF. This chain uses TRBV24-1 with TRBJ1-2; 8 bases fit TRBD1. Germline V CDR1 and CDR2: KGHDR, SFDVKD. The CDR3 length is 15 residues. The J segment lost 8 bases and the V segment lost 4 bases, leaving 11 bases of the junction unmatched.

This clone was counted a single time. The CDR3 bases are TGTGCCAGTAGTATGGGACTAGCGGGATTGGGGGAGCAGTACTTC. Its translation is CASSMGLAGLGEQYF. This chain joins TRBV19 and TRBJ2-7, with 13 bases matching TRBD2. V dropped 3 bases and J dropped 7; count of bases not matched to a gene: 6. The CDR3 spans 15 residues. The germline V gene has CDR1 LNHDA and CDR2 SQIVND (reference sequence).

This sequence joins TRBV19 and TRBJ1-6; 10 bases align to TRBD1. V lost 8 bases, J lost 8 bases, and 3 bases stayed unmatched. The CDR3 runs to 13 residues. The germline V gene encodes CDR1 LNHDA and CDR2 SQIVND (reference sequence). The CDR3 coding sequence is TGTGCCAGTTCCGGGACAGGGGATTCACCCCTCCACTTT. Its translation is CASSGTGDSPLHF. The variable domain in full, completed from reference TRBV19 and TRBJ1-6, reads DGGITQSPKYLFRKEGQNVTLSCEQNLNHDAMYWYRQDPGQGLRLIYYSQIVNDFQKGDIAEGYSVSREKKESFPLTVTSAQKNPTAFYLCASSGTGDSPLHFGNGTRLTVT.

The V gene is TRBV18, the J gene TRBJ1-1, with D possibly being TRBD1 (5 bases). The germline V and J ends were trimmed by 5 bases and 3 bases, with 10 bases remaining between them. Germline CDR1 is KGHSH and CDR2 is LQKENI. The CDR3 covers 13 residues. CDR3 protein: CASSTSRDTEAFF. The CDR3 region has the DNA TGTGCCAGCTCAACCAGCAGGGACACTGAAGCTTTCTTT. The variable domain in full, with the rest retrieved from reference TRBV18 and TRBJ1-1, is NAGVMQNPRHLVRRRGQEARLRCSPMKGHSHVYWYRQLPEEGLKFMVYLQKENIIDESGMPKERFSAEFPKEGPSILRIQQVVRGDSAAYFCASSTSRDTEAFFGQGTRLTVV.